This T cell receptor (beta chain) stems from a study of T cell repertoires in cytomegalovirus infection. About the research overall: Both a matching HLA type and CMV infection were indicated by public TCR beta signatures. Findings of the study overall: The response measured ex vivo was dominated by TCR beta clonotypes (HLA-C-restricted and CMV-specific). Cumulative frequency of public TCR beta families picked out carriers of CMV plus the relevant HLA.

Using its own MiXCR run on the reads, TCRdb lists one record per CDR3 protein. There are around 530,000 distinct CDR3 sequences in the sample; 26% occur only once, and roughly 13% lies in the top ten. This clonotype has a handful of counts. Its antigen is not identified. Losses at the gene ends were 7 bases for V and 6 bases for J; bases not matched to a gene: 8. CDR3 length: 16 amino acids. The sample taken for sequencing was PBMCs. J is TRBJ2-3 and V is TRBV12-3 or TRBV12-4, with 15 bases identical to TRBD2. This TCR was recovered from a human donor in good health (CMV status not recorded). Some clones in this sample may be carry-over from other donors' samples. CDR3 loop: CASTLGLAGGGDTQYF. The CDR3, as DNA: TGTGCCAGCACCCTGGGACTAGCGGGAGGAGGGGATACGCAGTATTTT.